This is a list of T cell receptor beta chains from one sample in a study of PD-1 blockade in classical Hodgkin lymphoma. Sequencing used immunoSEQ multiplex PCR; TCRdb keeps in-frame clones, though not all of them. The data show about 45,000 clones, with approximately 70% seen just once and 2.5% to 3.5% held by the top ten. The sample in question was peripheral blood mononuclear cells (PBMCs), obtained before the second cycle of nivolumab. The receptors come from a human donor with classical Hodgkin lymphoma. Both conserved end residues are part of each CDR3. A D gene is named only where the DNA matches it firmly. Not every row has a clone size; where given, it reads once, few, many or a size class.

NA,TRBV27,NA,TRBJ2-3,CASSFRAGARQDTQYF,TGTGCCAGCAGTTTCCGGGCAGGGGCCAGGCAAGATACGCAGTATTTT
medium-sized,TRBV15,NA,TRBJ1-1,CATSRAVGEAFF,TGTGCCACCAGCAGAGCCGTGGGGGAAGCTTTCTTT
NA,TRBV4-3,NA,TRBJ2-4,CASSQEIFVANIQYF,TGCGCCAGCAGCCAAGAAATCTTTGTCGCAAACATTCAGTACTTC
few,TRBV2,NA,TRBJ2-7,CASSGIKNYEQYF,TGTGCCAGCAGTGGTATCAAAAACTACGAGCAGTACTTC
few,TRBV5-5,NA,TRBJ2-7,CASSGPLSAPYEQYF,TGTGCCAGCAGCGGCCCTCTCAGCGCACCTTACGAGCAGTACTTC
once,TRBV19,TRBD1,TRBJ1-5,CATTLRDRGVGDQPQHF,TGTGCCACTACCCTCCGGGACAGGGGAGTTGGGGATCAGCCCCAGCATTTT
NA,TRBV7-9,TRBD1,TRBJ1-2,CASSYGTGDFNYGYTF,TGTGCCAGCAGCTACGGGACAGGGGATTTTAACTATGGCTACACCTTC
NA,TRBV7-2,TRBD2,TRBJ2-3,CASSLMTWGLKQYF,TGTGCCAGCAGCTTAATGACTTGGGGACTAAAGCAGTATTTT
few,TRBV5-1,NA,TRBJ2-1,CASSFGLGGNEQFF,TGCGCCAGCAGCTTTGGATTGGGGGGCAATGAGCAGTTCTTC
medium-sized,TRBV7-9,NA,TRBJ1-2,CASSLEGKSYGYTF,TGTGCCAGCAGCTTAGAGGGCAAATCCTATGGCTACACCTTC
NA,TRBV7-8,NA,TRBJ1-1,CASSNGLNTEAFF,TGTGCCAGCAGCAACGGACTGAACACTGAAGCTTTCTTT
NA,TRBV5-8,NA,TRBJ1-1,CASSLAGPVEAFF,TGTGCCAGCAGCTTAGCGGGGCCCGTCGAAGCTTTCTTT
few,TRBV30,NA,TRBJ2-7,CAWSFRVYEQYF,TGTGCCTGGAGTTTTCGGGTTTACGAGCAGTACTTC
NA,TRBV5-4,TRBD2,TRBJ2-7,CASSPTSGRSYEQYF,TGTGCCAGCAGCCCCACTAGCGGGCGATCCTACGAGCAGTACTTC
NA,TRBV9,NA,TRBJ2-5,CASSARYQETQYF,TGTGCCAGCAGCGCCAGGTACCAAGAGACCCAGTACTTC
NA,TRBV10-3,NA,TRBJ2-7,CAILETSQRAYEQYF,TGTGCCATCCTCGAGACATCTCAACGGGCCTACGAGCAGTACTTC
NA,TRBV4-1,NA,TRBJ2-2,CASSPLGRIGELFF,TGCGCCAGCAGCCCGCTAGGGAGGATCGGGGAGCTGTTTTTT
NA,TRBV7-9,TRBD1,TRBJ1-6,CASSQTGGNSPLHF,TGTGCCAGCAGCCAAACAGGGGGCAATTCACCCCTCCACTTT
NA,TRBV5-1,TRBD1,TRBJ2-2,CASSGQGAITGELFF,TGCGCCAGCAGCGGACAGGGGGCTATCACCGGGGAGCTGTTTTTT
NA,TRBV28,NA,TRBJ1-1,CASIPQKMNTEAFF,TGTGCCAGCATTCCACAGAAGATGAACACTGAAGCTTTCTTT
few,TRBV11-1,TRBD2,TRBJ2-3,CASSRGLAGTDTQYF,TGTGCCAGCAGCCGGGGACTAGCGGGCACAGATACGCAGTATTTT
few,TRBV9,TRBD2,TRBJ2-1,CASSPHLGGGAEQFF,TGTGCCAGCAGCCCCCACCTCGGGGGGGGTGCTGAGCAGTTCTTC
NA,TRBV13,TRBD1,TRBJ1-1,CASSLVGTVIRGNTEAFF,TGTGCCAGCAGCTTGGTAGGGACAGTCATTAGGGGGAACACTGAAGCTTTCTTT
NA,TRBV7-9,NA,TRBJ2-1,CASSLAPTLPKNEQFF,TGTGCCAGCAGCTTAGCGCCCACCTTACCTAAGAATGAGCAGTTCTTC
NA,TRBV19,NA,TRBJ2-7,CASSSMGYREQYF,TGTGCCAGTAGTAGCATGGGGTATCGCGAGCAGTACTTC
once,TRBV15,NA,TRBJ2-5,CATSRDRGGGYF,TGTGCCACCAGCAGAGATCGGGGCGGTGGGTACTTC
NA,TRBV19,NA,TRBJ1-1,CASSIESRLMNTEAFF,TGTGCCAGTAGTATAGAGTCCAGGCTTATGAACACTGAAGCTTTCTTT
medium-sized,TRBV6-5,TRBD1,TRBJ2-7,CASSYSMGQGVGEQYF,TGTGCCAGCAGTTACTCGATGGGACAGGGAGTAGGCGAGCAGTACTTC
few,TRBV2,NA,TRBJ2-2,CAGRGARDTGELFF,TGTGCCGGGCGTGGGGCCCGAGACACCGGGGAGCTGTTTTTT
once,TRBV27,NA,TRBJ2-2,CASSYFLITNTGELFF,TGTGCCAGCAGTTACTTCCTCATCACTAACACCGGGGAGCTGTTTTTT
few,TRBV7-3,NA,TRBJ1-2,CASSKTGDAPRGYTF,TGTGCCAGCAGCAAAACAGGAGACGCTCCCCGTGGCTACACCTTC
NA,TRBV30,NA,TRBJ2-1,CAWSVPDGRGNEQFF,TGTGCCTGGAGTGTACCCGACGGGAGAGGGAATGAGCAGTTCTTC
few,TRBV7-9,NA,TRBJ1-2,CASSLPRSYGYTF,TGTGCCAGCAGCTTACCCAGGTCGTATGGCTACACCTTC
NA,TRBV2,NA,TRBJ1-2,CASSNQFEDLDGYTF,TGTGCCAGCAGTAACCAGTTTGAGGACTTGGATGGCTACACCTTC
once,TRBV18,NA,TRBJ1-1,CASSPPWGRRDTEAFF,TGTGCCAGCTCACCACCTTGGGGACGCAGGGACACTGAAGCTTTCTTT
NA,TRBV9,NA,TRBJ2-5,CASNVGEAWETQYF,TGTGCCAGCAACGTGGGGGAGGCGTGGGAGACCCAGTACTTC
NA,TRBV7-8,NA,TRBJ2-3,CASTHLGGAGFTDTQYF,TGTGCCAGCACACATCTCGGGGGCGCGGGATTCACAGATACGCAGTATTTT
NA,TRBV9,NA,TRBJ2-1,CASSGQNSVYNEQFF,TGTGCCAGCAGCGGACAGAATTCGGTCTACAATGAGCAGTTCTTC
NA,TRBV4-1,NA,TRBJ1-2,CASSQGRNGLGGYTF,TGCGCCAGCAGCCAAGGCAGGAACGGGTTAGGTGGCTACACCTTC
medium-sized,TRBV9,TRBD2,TRBJ2-1,CASSGRLAGEQFF,TGTGCCAGCAGCGGCCGACTAGCGGGTGAGCAGTTCTTC
NA,TRBV10-3,TRBD1,TRBJ2-3,CAIRGQGAADTQYF,TGTGCCATCAGGGGACAGGGGGCGGCAGATACGCAGTATTTT
NA,TRBV4-3,TRBD1,TRBJ1-3,CASSQDSAVTGNTIYF,TGCGCCAGCAGCCAAGATTCCGCCGTGACAGGGAACACCATATATTTT
once,TRBV6-5,NA,TRBJ1-1,CASSWTVNTEAFF,TGTGCCAGCAGCTGGACTGTGAACACTGAAGCTTTCTTT
NA,TRBV28,NA,TRBJ1-4,CASSGDLNEKLFF,TGTGCCAGCAGTGGGGACCTTAATGAAAAACTGTTTTTT
few,TRBV6-5,NA,TRBJ2-2,CASSYQTLNTGELFF,TGTGCCAGCAGTTACCAGACCCTGAACACCGGGGAGCTGTTTTTT
NA,TRBV28,NA,TRBJ1-2,CASSSQSWGRSNYGYTF,TGTGCCAGCAGTTCCCAAAGTTGGGGGCGCAGTAACTATGGCTACACCTTC
medium-sized,TRBV27,NA,TRBJ1-2,CASSMDSHGYGYTF,TGTGCCAGCAGTATGGACAGCCACGGCTATGGCTACACCTTC
once,TRBV27,NA,TRBJ2-3,CASHKGVRHTDTQYF,TGTGCCAGCCACAAAGGGGTGCGACACACAGATACGCAGTATTTT
NA,TRBV7-8,NA,TRBJ1-2,CASSLATYDYTF,TGTGCCAGCAGCTTAGCCACGTATGACTACACCTTC
NA,TRBV29-1,NA,TRBJ2-3,CSVEGYTQYF,TGCAGCGTTGAAGGGTATACGCAGTATTTT
NA,TRBV19,NA,TRBJ1-1,CASSIGKNTEAFF,TGTGCCAGTAGTATAGGCAAGAACACTGAAGCTTTCTTT
NA,TRBV11-2,NA,TRBJ1-2,CASSLDQRAGRRYGYTF,TGTGCCAGCAGCTTAGATCAAAGAGCAGGTCGTCGCTATGGCTACACCTTC
few,TRBV9,TRBD1,TRBJ1-3,CASTEGALGNTIYF,TGTGCCAGCACGGAGGGGGCCCTTGGAAACACCATATATTTT